The clone carrying this TCR beta chain was seen only once. The assay was immunoSEQ multiplex PCR, and TCRdb's table has in-frame clones only and misses some. The sample has more than 25,000 clones, about 90% seen once. The sample is drawn from a study of T cell changes during pregnancy in multiple sclerosis. V was pared by 6 bases and J by 4 bases, with 12 bases of the junction left unmatched. In germline, CDR1 is SGHTA, CDR2 FQGNSA. This CDR3 region has 15 residues. The origin of this receptor is a female donor in good health, enrolled as a control in a pregnancy study. The sequenced sample was peripheral blood, obtained in the first trimester of pregnancy. This chain joins TRBV7-2 and TRBJ2-7; 7 bases are shared with TRBD1. The CDR3 spells CASSSLPGTVYEQYF. DNA for the CDR3: TGTGCCAGCAGTTCCCTACCCGGGACAGTTTACGAGCAGTACTTC.